The 27 T cell receptor beta chains listed next were all sequenced from one sample in a study of immune evolution from preneoplasia to lung adenocarcinoma. This table comes from immunoSEQ multiplex PCR, and its TCRdb copy is limited to in-frame clones, with some not included. The table records over 30,000 clones, 65% to 75% of them present only once. The sample taken for sequencing was FFPE invasive lung adenocarcinoma tissue. The source is a person in their sixties or seventies with lung adenocarcinoma.

The CDR3 DNA is TGTGCCAGCTCACAGGACGGGACCCCCAACAATGAGCAGTTCTTC. It specifies CASSQDGTPNNEQFF. This rearrangement joins TRBV18 to TRBJ2-1; D may correspond to TRBD1 or TRBD2 (5 bases each). Germline assignment: CDR1 KGHSH and CDR2 LQKENI. V was pared by 4 bases and J by 5 bases, with 15 bases between. The CDR3 sequence is 15 residues long. Full variable domain (rest looked up from reference TRBV18 and TRBJ2-1): NAGVMQNPRHLVRRRGQEARLRCSPMKGHSHVYWYRQLPEEGLKFMVYLQKENIIDESGMPKERFSAEFPKEGPSILRIQQVVRGDSAAYFCASSQDGTPNNEQFFGPGTRLTVL.

The gene calls are TRBV7-3 and TRBJ2-1; 8 nucleotides agree with TRBD2. The CDR3 runs to 15 residues. V lost 5 bases to trimming and J lost 4 bases; unmatched junction nucleotides: 7. The germline V gene encodes CDR1 SGHTA and CDR2 FQGTGA. In DNA form, the CDR3 reads TGTGCCAGCAGCCTCGGGACTAGTCGTTACAATGAGCAGTTCTTC. Its protein is CASSLGTSRYNEQFF.

Relative to its sample, this clone is medium-sized. The chain links TRBV2 to TRBJ2-1, with TRBD2 matching over 7 bases. Trimming cost V 6 bases and J 4 bases; bases outside gene matches: 3. The CDR3 length is 13 residues. Per germline, CDR1 SNHLY and CDR2 FYNNEI. DNA for the CDR3: TGTGCCAGCAGGGGGAGGGCTTACAATGAGCAGTTCTTC. As protein: CASRGRAYNEQFF. The full variable domain, completed using reference TRBV2 and TRBJ2-1, is EPEVTQTPSHQVTQMGQEVILRCVPISNHLYFYWYRQILGQKVEFLVSFYNNEISEKSEIFDDQFSVERPDGSNFTLKIRSTKLEDSAMYFCASRGRAYNEQFFGPGTRLTVL.

The J gene is TRBJ2-3, the V gene TRBV28, with TRBD2 matching over 8 bases. V shed 4 bases and J 4 bases; nucleotides not matched to a gene: 10. The CDR3 length is 16 residues. Germline values: CDR1 MDHEN, CDR2 SYDVKM. The CDR3 protein is CASSSPREGLSDTQYF. The CDR3 bases are TGTGCCAGCAGTTCCCCTCGGGAGGGCCTATCAGATACGCAGTATTTT.

The rearrangement joins TRBV5-1 to TRBJ1-2; tentatively, D is TRBD1 (5 bases). The germline V gene encodes CDR1 SGHRS and CDR2 YFSETQ. The CDR3 spans 14 residues. Trimming took off 0 bases at V and 1 base at J, with 7 bases between the two ends. The CDR3: CASSLAQDNYGYTF. For the CDR3, the DNA is TGCGCCAGCAGCTTGGCACAGGATAACTATGGCTACACCTTC.

The chain uses TRBV6-4 and TRBJ2-7; D not resolved. V gave up 4 bases and J gave up 3 bases, with 10 bases separating them. Germline loops: CDR1 MRHNA, CDR2 SNTAGT. The CDR3 has 13 amino acids. The CDR3 DNA is TGTGCCAGCAGTGCGTCCCCCGGCTACGAGCAGTACTTC. Amino acid sequence: CASSASPGYEQYF.

The chain couples TRBV28 to TRBJ1-2; the D gene is possibly TRBD1 (5 bases). The germline CDR1 and CDR2 sequences are MDHEN and SYDVKM. Trimming shortened V by 5 bases and J by 2 bases, and 18 bases separated the two germline ends. The CDR3 totals 16 residues. This CDR3 reads CASSPRRREGNYGYTF. CDR3 nucleotides: TGTGCCAGCAGTCCCCGACGCAGGGAGGGAAACTATGGCTACACCTTC.

The rearrangement joins TRBV9 to TRBJ1-2, with D unresolved. V was shortened by 0 bases and J by 7 bases, with 7 bases between the two germline ends. CDR3 length equals 12 residues. Germline lookup yields CDR1 SGDLS and CDR2 YYNGEE. DNA for the CDR3: TGTGCCAGCAGCGTAGGTTCGAGTGGCTACACCTTC. This codes for CASSVGSSGYTF.

The gene calls are TRBV5-1 and TRBJ1-2, with no clear D. Germline V gives CDR1 SGHRS, CDR2 YFSETQ. CDR3 length: 15 residues. The ends were cut back, 0 bases at V and 0 bases at J, with 9 bases in the middle. The CDR3 bases are TGCGCCAGCAGCTTGGTTGCGGATACTAACTATGGCTACACCTTC. This codes for CASSLVADTNYGYTF.

This clone appeared a few times. The genes are TRBV5-1 and TRBJ1-1; TRBD1 aligns across 8 bases. The length of the CDR3 is 14 residues. Germline V gene sequence: CDR1 SGHRS, CDR2 YFSETQ. J gave up 6 bases and V 3 bases, and 7 bases lay outside the gene matches. The CDR3 loop reads CASSSYRGASEAFF. The DNA for the CDR3 is TGCGCCAGCAGCTCGTACAGGGGGGCCTCTGAAGCTTTCTTT.

This sequence joins TRBV5-1 and TRBJ2-3, with 12 bases aligning to TRBD2. This CDR3 is 16 amino acids long. The V segment lost 3 bases and the J segment 4 bases; nucleotides outside the gene matches: 6. Germline lookup yields CDR1 SGHRS and CDR2 YFSETQ. CDR3 sequence reads: CASSSGLAGNADTQYF. In DNA, the CDR3 is TGCGCCAGCAGCTCTGGACTAGCGGGAAATGCAGATACGCAGTATTTT.

The chain is built from TRBV7-2 and TRBJ2-1, with TRBD2 matching 9 bases. CDR3 length equals 15 residues. Looked up from germline, CDR1 is SGHTA and CDR2 is FQGNSA. Trimming took 4 bases from V and 7 from J; bases not matched to a gene: 8. The CDR3 region is CASSSGTSNLNEQFF. CDR3 bases: TGTGCCAGCAGCTCCGGGACTAGCAATTTAAATGAGCAGTTCTTC. Full variable domain (rest looked up from reference TRBV7-2 and TRBJ2-1): GAGVSQSPSNKVTEKGKDVELRCDPISGHTALYWYRQSLGQGLEFLIYFQGNSAPDKSGLPSDRFSAERTGGSVSTLTIQRTQQEDSAVYLCASSSGTSNLNEQFFGPGTRLTVL.

The rearrangement uses TRBV27 and TRBJ2-7; 13 bases fit TRBD2. V lost 6 bases and J lost 1; bases outside the gene matches: 3. Per the germline V gene, CDR1 is MNHEY and CDR2 is SMNVEV (reference sequence). The CDR3 runs to 15 residues. CDR3 nucleotide sequence: TGTGCCAGCAGCCGGGGACTAGCGGGATCCTACGAGCAGTACTTC. This sequence encodes CASSRGLAGSYEQYF.

This chain uses TRBV6-1 with TRBJ2-4; 8 bases map to TRBD1. The CDR3 is 14 residues long. Germline V gene sequence: CDR1 MNHNS, CDR2 SASEGT. V shed 1 base and J 8 bases; nucleotides not matched to a gene: 4. Written as DNA, the CDR3 is TGTGCCAGCAGTGAAGGGCAGGGGGCAGACATTCAGTACTTC. Its translation is CASSEGQGADIQYF.

The V call is TRBV5-1, the J call TRBJ2-7, with D maybe TRBD1 (6 bases). The germline V gene encodes CDR1 SGHRS and CDR2 YFSETQ. The CDR3 sequence is 14 residues long. V was cut by 0 bases and J by 5 bases, with 12 bases left in between. DNA for the CDR3: TGCGCCAGCAGCTTGGAACAGGGTAACCACGAGCAGTACTTC. It is translated as CASSLEQGNHEQYF.

Remarks on this clone: Other DNA sequences in the sample encode the same CDR3. The chain has TRBV30 and TRBJ2-3, with TRBD2 identical over 8 bases. V lost 0 bases to trimming and J lost 0 bases; unmatched junction nucleotides: 8. Germline V gives CDR1 GTSNPN, CDR2 SVGIG (reference sequence). This CDR3 comprises 17 residues. CDR3 sequence reads: CAWSVPGLAGSTDTQYF. CDR3 sequence (DNA): TGTGCCTGGAGTGTCCCCGGACTAGCAGGAAGCACAGATACGCAGTATTTT.

CDR3 coding DNA: TGTGCCAGCAGCACTGGACTAGCTTCTTTTACGCAGTATTTT. Its protein is CASSTGLASFTQYF. The chain links TRBV11-2 to TRBJ2-3, with 8 bases fitting TRBD2. CDR1 and CDR2 from the germline V gene are SGHAT and FQNNGV. The CDR3 is 14 residues long. The V segment lost 5 bases and the J segment 8 bases; nucleotides outside the gene matches: 9. Supplemented by reference TRBV11-2 and TRBJ2-3, the full variable domain reads EAGVAQSPRYKIIEKRQSVAFWCNPISGHATLYWYQQILGQGPKLLIQFQNNGVVDDSQLPKDRFSAERLKGVDSTLKIQPAKLEDSAVYLCASSTGLASFTQYFGPGTRLTVL.

V usage is TRBV19 and J usage is TRBJ1-4; D is unresolved. The V and J ends lost 6 bases and 4 bases respectively, with 12 bases between them. Per germline, CDR1 LNHDA and CDR2 SQIVND (reference sequence). The CDR3 is 14 amino acids. CDR3 sequence: CASSSGSDNEKLFF. CDR3 in DNA: TGTGCCAGTAGCTCGGGGAGCGATAATGAAAAACTGTTTTTT.

J is TRBJ2-3 and V is TRBV7-2; TRBD2 agrees at 7 bases. The V gene's germline CDR1 is SGHTA and CDR2 FQGNSA. The junction had 6 bases not matched to a gene; V was cut back by 8 bases and J by 4 bases. The CDR3 is made up of 13 amino acids. The CDR3 sequence: CASCREVADTQYF. CDR3 in DNA: TGTGCCAGCTGCCGGGAGGTGGCAGATACGCAGTATTTT.

The genes are TRBV28 and TRBJ1-5; D remains ambiguous. The CDR3 totals 16 residues. Germline values: CDR1 MDHEN, CDR2 SYDVKM. Deletions cut 2 bases from V and 1 base from J, with 12 bases between. CDR3: CASSLKAALSNQPQHF. The CDR3 DNA is TGTGCCAGCAGTTTAAAGGCGGCTCTGAGCAATCAGCCCCAGCATTTT.

J is TRBJ1-4 and V is TRBV7-2; the D gene is possibly TRBD1 (6 bases). CDR1 and CDR2 from the germline V gene are SGHTA and FQGNSA. This CDR3 comprises 17 residues. V lost 0 bases, J lost 2 bases, and 13 bases lay in between. CDR3 protein: CASSLARGQGTNEKLFF. The DNA for the CDR3 is TGTGCCAGCAGCTTAGCCCGGGGGCAGGGTACTAATGAAAAACTGTTTTTT.

This clone was observed a single time. The rearrangement joins TRBV5-4 to TRBJ1-2, with a possible D match to TRBD1 (6 bases). Germline V CDR1 and CDR2: SGHNT, YYREEE (reference sequence). The CDR3 covers 15 residues. The V end lost 3 bases, the J end lost 8 bases, and 20 bases lay between the germline ends. CDR3 nucleotide sequence: TGTGCCAGCAGCTCCCCTATGGGGGCCTCGGACGGCTACACCTTC. Amino acid sequence: CASSSPMGASDGYTF.

The chain recombines TRBV5-8 with TRBJ2-3, with 7 bases fitting TRBD1. Looked up from germline, CDR1 is SGHTS and CDR2 is YDEGEE. This CDR3 comprises 14 residues. Trimming at V came to 4 bases and at J to 4 bases, leaving 6 bases not matched to a gene. The CDR3 nucleotides read TGTGCCAGCAGCCGAGAGGGGGCTTCAGATACGCAGTATTTT. It codes for CASSREGASDTQYF.

The rearrangement joins TRBV5-1 to TRBJ1-3; D is ambiguous. The V gene's germline CDR1 is SGHRS and CDR2 YFSETQ. The CDR3 runs 13 residues. Trimming took off 0 bases at V and 10 bases at J, with 11 bases between the two ends. CDR3 region: CASSLDSGGTIYF. CDR3 in DNA: TGCGCCAGCAGCTTGGACAGTGGAGGGACCATATATTTT.

As regards this clone: Being one base from a much bigger clone, this may be a read error. This chain uses TRBV28 with TRBJ2-1; D is undetermined. The CDR3 has 11 amino acids. The ends were cut back, 6 bases at V and 2 bases at J, with 2 bases in the middle. The V gene's germline CDR1 is MDHEN and CDR2 SYDVKM. This chain's CDR3 is CASSAYNEQFF. CDR3 bases: TGTGCCAGCAGCGCCTACAATGAGCAGTTCTTC.

This clone was seen only once. For the CDR3, the DNA is TGTGCCAGCCGATGGGGGAACACCGGGGAGCTGTTTTTT. Translating it yields CASRWGNTGELFF. The chain carries TRBV18 and TRBJ2-2; D gene ambiguous. V lost 8 bases and J 1 base, leaving 8 bases between the germline ends. This CDR3 comprises 13 residues. Germline assignment: CDR1 KGHSH and CDR2 LQKENI.

This clone occurred a few times. The chain carries TRBV9 and TRBJ1-1; D is uncertain. Trimming left V 0 bases short and J 2 bases short, with 8 bases between. The CDR3 spans 14 residues. The germline V gene encodes CDR1 SGDLS and CDR2 YYNGEE. Here the CDR3 reads CASSVGSENTEAFF. The CDR3 region has the DNA TGTGCCAGCAGCGTAGGGTCAGAAAACACTGAAGCTTTCTTT.